Below, 25 T cell receptor beta chains from the same sample are listed, as sequenced in a study of shared clonotypes between healthy human individuals. Naive-designated CD8 cells lacked CD45RO, were positively enriched for CCR7, and omitted terminally differentiated effector memory CD45RA+ cells. Assay: immunoSEQ multiplex PCR; the TCRdb copy retains only in-frame clones and omits some. This sample has some 800,000 clones, with approximately 92% found just once. The sample was naive CD8+ T cells sorted from blood. All receptors come from a man aged 30 to 45 in good health.

The chain has TRBV5-4 and TRBJ2-3, with D perhaps being TRBD1 or TRBD2 (5 bases each). Trimming pared 4 bases from V and 5 bases from J, leaving 20 bases between. In germline, CDR1 is SGHNT, CDR2 YYREEE (reference sequence). This CDR3 is 16 amino acids long. The DNA for the CDR3 is TGTGCCAGCAGCGGGGCTGTGGGGCCCGAGGGAGATACGCAGTATTTT. It encodes CASSGAVGPEGDTQYF.

The chain recombines TRBV5-1 with TRBJ1-2; D may be TRBD1 (5 bases). CDR1 and CDR2 from the germline V gene are SGHRS and YFSETQ. The germline V and J ends were trimmed by 0 bases and 5 bases, with 14 bases remaining between them. The CDR3 runs to 15 residues. The CDR3 region has the DNA TGCGCCAGCAGCTTGGAGATCCAGGGACCTTATGGCTACACCTTC. Translated: CASSLEIQGPYGYTF.

This rearrangement joins TRBV4-2 to TRBJ2-2, with a tentative D call TRBD2 (7 bases). V was pared by 1 base and J by 1 base, with 25 bases between. The CDR3 has 21 amino acids. In germline, CDR1 is LGHNA, CDR2 YNFKEQ. CDR3 sequence reads: CASSQVPGGRAGDKNTGELFF. The CDR3, as DNA: TGTGCCAGCAGCCAAGTCCCTGGGGGGCGGGCGGGAGATAAGAACACCGGGGAGCTGTTTTTT.

This chain links TRBV2 with TRBJ2-7; no clear D gene. The germline V gene has CDR1 SNHLY and CDR2 FYNNEI. CDR3 length: 12 amino acids. Trimming took off 7 bases at V and 5 bases at J, with 12 bases between the two ends. As DNA, the CDR3 is TGTGCCAGCACTGACCAGAGGAACGAGCAGTACTTC. Protein: CASTDQRNEQYF.

The rearrangement links TRBV19 to TRBJ2-7; TRBD2 agrees at 7 bases. This CDR3 has 14 amino acids. The V gene end was trimmed by 1 base and the J gene end by 5 bases; junction bases not matched to a gene: 5. Germline-derived CDR1 and CDR2 are LNHDA and SQIVND (reference sequence). The CDR3 loop is CASSIGGSFDEQYF. CDR3 coding DNA: TGTGCCAGTAGTATAGGCGGGAGTTTTGACGAGCAGTACTTC.

About this clone itself: Other nucleotide sequences in the sample specify the same CDR3. The chain couples TRBV9 to TRBJ2-1; perhaps TRBD2 as D (6 bases). CDR1 is SGDLS, CDR2 YYNGEE, per germline. Trimming left V 0 bases short and J 8 bases short, with 6 bases between. The CDR3 runs 12 residues. Here the CDR3 reads CASSVGGDEQFF. The CDR3 coding sequence is TGTGCCAGCAGCGTAGGGGGGGATGAGCAGTTCTTC.

This clone came up once. V usage is TRBV1 and J usage is TRBJ2-2; TRBD2, as called in the table, went unchecked against the DNA. TRBV1 corresponds to a pseudogene. The CDR3 has 18 amino acids. The CDR3, as DNA: TGCACCAGCAGCCAAGACCTTAGCAGAAGAGGGTGGACCGGGGAGCTGTTTTTT. Protein product: CTSSQDLSRRGWTGELFF.

The gene calls are TRBV7-9 and TRBJ2-7; 9 nucleotides agree with TRBD2. CDR1 is SEHNR, CDR2 FQNEAQ, per germline (reference sequence). The CDR3 runs to 16 residues. After removal of 3 bases from V and 4 bases from J, the junction contained 10 bases not matched to a gene. DNA of the CDR3: TGTGCCAGCAGCTTCGGTGGGGCGGGAGGGTCATACGAGCAGTACTTC. Translating gives CASSFGGAGGSYEQYF.

The rearrangement links TRBV12-5 to TRBJ2-5, with 9 bases identical to TRBD1. The germline CDR1 and CDR2 sequences are LGHNT and FRNRAP. V lost 3 bases, J lost 3 bases, and 5 bases stayed unmatched. CDR3 length equals 15 residues. The CDR3 coding sequence is TGTGCTAGTGGTTTCGTGGGACAGGGAGAAGAGACCCAGTACTTC. Its translation is CASGFVGQGEETQYF.

The chain joins TRBV13 to TRBJ1-5; no clear D. The CDR3 totals 16 residues. The germline gives CDR1 PRHDT, CDR2 FYEKMQ (reference sequence). V lost 4 bases to trimming and J lost 5 bases, with 18 bases between them. In DNA form, the CDR3 reads TGTGCCAGCAGCTCCCGAGGTGAGGAGGAGGATCAGCCCCAGCATTTT. Residues: CASSSRGEEEDQPQHF.

This sequence joins TRBV5-4 and TRBJ2-5; TRBD1 matches at 7 bases. The J call is doubtful: the DNA matches TRBJ2-7 better. The CDR3 length is 14 residues. The germline V gene encodes CDR1 SGHNT and CDR2 YYREEE (reference sequence). CDR3 region: CASSFADREYEQYF. The CDR3 DNA reads TGTGCCAGCAGCTTCGCCGACAGGGAATACGAGCAGTACTTC.

This clone was recorded once. A far larger clone is off by one base, so a read error is likely. This specimen includes other DNA sequences encoding the same CDR3. V usage is TRBV11-2 and J usage is TRBJ2-7; D gene ambiguous. The CDR3 consists of 14 residues. Germline CDR1 SGHAT, CDR2 FQNNGV. Trimming shortened V by 1 base and J by 1 base, and 8 bases separated the two germline ends. The DNA for the CDR3 is TGTGCCAGCAGCTTAGCGGGTCGGTCCTACGAGCAGTACTTC. This translates into CASSLAGRSYEQYF.

The gene calls are TRBV6-6 and TRBJ1-1; D is undetermined. The germline V gene encodes CDR1 MNHNY and CDR2 SVGAGI (reference sequence). V was shortened by 6 bases and J by 8 bases, with 19 bases between the two germline ends. This CDR3 spans 14 amino acids. CDR3 amino acids: CASSLSGPFLEAFF. The CDR3 region has the DNA TGTGCCAGCAGCTTATCCGGGCCGTTCTTAGAAGCTTTCTTT.

The table lists this clone with a count of one. V gene TRBV11-2 combines with J gene TRBJ2-6, with a possible D match to TRBD1 (6 bases). The V and J ends lost 0 bases and 1 base respectively, with 19 bases between them. There are 20 residues in the CDR3. Looked up from germline, CDR1 is SGHAT and CDR2 is FQNNGV. Written as DNA, the CDR3 is TGTGCCAGCAGCTTAGAGAAGAATACAGGGATCGTATCTGGGGCCAACGTCCTGACTTTC. Its translation is CASSLEKNTGIVSGANVLTF.

The chain has TRBV5-1 and TRBJ2-3; D remains ambiguous. Germline V gene sequence: CDR1 SGHRS, CDR2 YFSETQ. CDR3 length equals 14 residues. Trimming removed 3 bases from V and 4 bases from J, with 12 bases in between. CDR3 nucleotides: TGCGCCAGCAGCTCGCTAGTCCAGGCAGATACGCAGTATTTT. Its protein product is CASSSLVQADTQYF.

CDR3 protein: CASSLDGVGGNQPQHF. CDR3 in DNA: TGTGCCAGCAGCTTAGACGGGGTTGGAGGCAATCAGCCCCAGCATTTT. The rearrangement links TRBV7-9 to TRBJ1-5; D unclear. Germline assignment: CDR1 SEHNR and CDR2 FQNEAQ (reference sequence). This CDR3 contains 16 residues. Trimming pared 1 base from V and 2 bases from J, leaving 12 bases between.

This chain uses TRBV6-1 with TRBJ1-1; 7 nucleotides match TRBD1. The CDR3 is made up of 12 amino acids. CDR1 is MNHNS and CDR2 is SASEGT in the germline V gene. With V trimmed by 6 bases and J by 6 bases, 4 bases remained unmatched. In DNA, the CDR3 is TGTGCCAGCAGAACAGGGGTTGCTGAAGCTTTCTTT. This sequence encodes CASRTGVAEAFF.

The V call is TRBV27, the J call TRBJ2-1; maybe TRBD2 (5 bases). The CDR3 spans 12 residues. CDR1 and CDR2 (germline): MNHEY, SMNVEV (reference sequence). V gave up 5 bases and J gave up 6 bases, with 8 bases separating them. The CDR3 is CASSPGLNEQFF. CDR3 sequence (DNA): TGTGCCAGCAGTCCAGGACTCAATGAGCAGTTCTTC.

The chain joins TRBV5-1 to TRBJ2-3, with 9 bases identical to TRBD2. Germline lookup yields CDR1 SGHRS and CDR2 YFSETQ. V shed 4 bases, J shed 4 bases, and the junction held 16 bases outside the gene matches. CDR3 length: 18 amino acids. The CDR3, as DNA: TGCGCCAGCAGCCACGGGCCCGGGACTAGCCGTGCGGCAGATACGCAGTATTTT. Residues: CASSHGPGTSRAADTQYF. Complete variable domain (other parts from reference TRBV5-1 and TRBJ2-3): KAGVTQTPRYLIKTRGQQVTLSCSPISGHRSVSWYQQTPGQGLQFLFEYFSETQRNKGNFPGRFSGRQFSNSRSEMNVSTLELGDSALYLCASSHGPGTSRAADTQYFGPGTRLTVL.

The chain combines TRBV25-1 with TRBJ2-3; TRBD2 agrees at 9 bases. The J segment lost 0 bases and the V segment lost 8 bases, leaving 9 bases of the junction unmatched. Germline V CDR1 and CDR2: MGHDK, SYGVNS. The CDR3 runs 16 residues. The CDR3 sequence is CASEPSGTQSTDTQYF. As DNA, the CDR3 is TGTGCCAGCGAACCTAGCGGGACACAGAGCACAGATACGCAGTATTTT. The full variable domain, in which reference TRBV25-1 and TRBJ2-3 provide the parts outside the CDR3, is EADIYQTPRYLVIGTGKKITLECSQTMGHDKMYWYQQDPGMELHLIHYSYGVNSTEKGDLSSESTVSRIRTEHFPLTLESARPSHTSQYLCASEPSGTQSTDTQYFGPGTRLTVL.

V is TRBV2 and J is TRBJ2-1; 10 bases map to TRBD1. Germline assignment: CDR1 SNHLY and CDR2 FYNNEI. V lost 6 bases, J lost 6 bases, and 17 bases stayed unmatched. This CDR3 spans 18 amino acids. The CDR3 DNA is TGTGCCAGCAGACCTATAAGAGGTGGGACAGGGGTTTTCAATGAGCAGTTCTTC. Translation gives CASRPIRGGTGVFNEQFF.

This clone has just a few counts. The chain links TRBV19 to TRBJ1-4, with D possibly matching TRBD1 (5 bases). Trimming left V 6 bases short and J 8 bases short, with 16 bases between. Germline V CDR1 and CDR2: LNHDA, SQIVND (reference sequence). The CDR3 has 14 amino acids. The CDR3 spells CASRPHGHTEKLFF. In DNA form, the CDR3 reads TGTGCCAGTAGGCCACACGGACACACCGAAAAACTGTTTTTT.

This chain connects TRBV27 to TRBJ2-2; D is possibly TRBD1 or TRBD2 (5 bases each). Trimming removed 6 bases from V and 1 base from J, with 15 bases in between. Germline lookup yields CDR1 MNHEY and CDR2 SMNVEV (reference sequence). The CDR3 covers 16 residues. The CDR3 loop is CASSPGPGKNTGELFF. In DNA form, the CDR3 reads TGTGCCAGCAGCCCGGGGCCGGGGAAGAACACCGGGGAGCTGTTTTTT.

V gene TRBV6-5 combines with J gene TRBJ1-3; maybe TRBD1 (5 bases). The V gene lost 2 bases and the J gene lost 0 bases, with 11 bases spanning the gap. Germline V gives CDR1 MNHEY, CDR2 SVGAGI. The CDR3 spans 16 residues. CDR3 sequence: CASSYRQGYSGNTIYF. The CDR3 region has the DNA TGTGCCAGCAGTTACAGGCAGGGCTACTCTGGAAACACCATATATTTT.

This chain links TRBV29-1 with TRBJ2-7, with 11 bases aligning to TRBD2. V lost 4 bases, J lost 4 bases, and 6 bases stayed unmatched. Germline CDR1 reads SQVTM; CDR2 reads ANQGSEA. The CDR3 length is 14 residues. CDR3 sequence: CSVVPVAGGYEQYF. In nucleotides, the CDR3 is TGCAGCGTTGTCCCCGTAGCGGGGGGGTACGAGCAGTACTTC.